This TCR beta chain came from a study of blood T cell repertoires in COVID-19. For the study at large: Italy, Spain and the United States were the sources of the convalescent and acute COVID-19 samples.

This clone has only a few counts. Germline CDR1 reads GTSNPN; CDR2 reads SVGIG (reference sequence). Trimming cost V 1 base and J 0 bases, with 9 bases left between them. The CDR3 is made up of 14 amino acids. Method: immunoSEQ multiplex PCR; TCRdb's copy keeps in-frame clones and lacks some. The sample consists of 150,000 to 200,000 clones, 86% of them appearing once. The sequencing sample was made of peripheral blood. The TCR originated in a woman in her twenties or thirties with active or convalescent COVID-19. The rearrangement uses TRBV30 and TRBJ1-1; D is possibly TRBD1 (6 bases). The CDR3 sequence is CAWSGGPLNTEAFF. CDR3 sequence (DNA): TGTGCCTGGAGTGGGGGGCCTTTGAACACTGAAGCTTTCTTT. The entire variable domain, with the rest obtained from reference TRBV30 and TRBJ1-1, is as follows: SQTIHQWPATLVQPVGSPLSLECTVEGTSNPNLYWYRQAAGRGLQLLFYSVGIGQISSEVPQNLSASRPQDRQFILSSKKLLLSDSGFYLCAWSGGPLNTEAFFGQGTRLTVV.